The TCR beta chain described here comes from a study of regulatory T cells in long-lasting Graves disease. The study's findings and limits: TRBV28, TRBJ1-2 and TRBJ2-5 emerged as the favored segments in persistent disease.

As regards this clonotype: As yet, its antigen is unknown.

With iRepertoire HTBI primers and Arm-PCR of CDR3 regions, TCR beta libraries were built. From the multiplex PCR reads, TCRdb called clonotypes with MiXCR, one entry per CDR3 protein. This sample has roughly 500,000 distinct CDR3 sequences, with approximately 14% found just once. Time point noted: newly diagnosed GD, antithyroid drugs for less than 3 months. Scientists built the TCR library using RNA that was extracted from PBMCs. Germline CDR1 is SGHKS and CDR2 is YYEKEE (reference sequence). The trim removed 2 bases at V and 4 bases at J, leaving 7 bases unmatched. The CDR3 extends over 15 amino acids. These sequences were also reported in another study, on T cells in Graves' hyperthyroidism and ophthalmopathy. Per that study: Most expanded thyroid clonotypes above 0.001 also appeared in blood.

This clonotype was obtained from a woman in her forties or fifties with Graves disease. The chain uses TRBV5-5 and TRBJ1-2; 8 bases line up with TRBD1. The source material was peripheral blood mononuclear cells (PBMCs), sampled at new diagnosis, from a patient treated with antithyroid drugs. As DNA, the CDR3 is TGTGCCAGCAGCTTCGCAGGGGGCGAAAGCTATGGCTACACCTTC. It codes for CASSFAGGESYGYTF.